The source of this TCR beta chain is a study of blood T cell repertoires in COVID-19. Turning to the study itself: Samples taken during acute and convalescent COVID-19 were collected in the United States, Italy and Spain. Sources were T cells, B-cell-depleted T cells, or PBMCs; the material itself was cDNA or gDNA.

Per the authors' pipeline: Counts of nucleated cells, estimated from reference gene primer amplification, were obtained. This table comes from immunoSEQ multiplex PCR, and its TCRdb copy is limited to in-frame clones, with some not included. Clone size and V and J calls were adopted from that table, with D and trimming inferred from the DNA. This table holds under 300,000 clones, over 80% found once. Per the germline V gene, CDR1 is MNHEY and CDR2 is SVGAGI. V was clipped by 5 bases and J by 4 bases; unmatched bases: 5. This CDR3 region has 14 residues. This TCR derives from a woman aged 40-49 years with acute or convalescent COVID-19. The sample consisted of peripheral blood. The gene calls are TRBV6-5 and TRBJ1-5; TRBD1 aligns across 7 bases. For the CDR3, the DNA is TGTGCCAGCAGTCTAGACAGGGCAAATCAGCCCCAGCATTTT. Its translation: CASSLDRANQPQHF.